The 8 T cell receptor beta chains below were found in one sample sequenced in a study of cytomegalovirus exposure and HLA in healthy donors. Measured with immunoSEQ multiplex PCR; TCRdb has only the in-frame clones, and not every one. The data contain 130,000 or so clones, under 90% of them seen just once; the ten biggest clones take up about 3.7%. Sequencing used PBMCs. These receptors were obtained from a man aged 25 to 40 in good health and CMV-seronegative.

The table lists this clone with a count of one. The chain joins TRBV6-5 to TRBJ2-1; D is undetermined. V was clipped by 4 bases and J by 5 bases, with 9 bases between them. Looked up from germline, CDR1 is MNHEY and CDR2 is SVGAGI. The CDR3 covers 13 residues. The CDR3 spells CASSWARHNEQFF. The DNA of the CDR3 is TGTGCCAGCAGTTGGGCCCGCCACAATGAGCAGTTCTTC.

Regarding this clone: The same CDR3 arises from other DNA sequences in this sample as well. The CDR3 coding sequence is TGTGCCAGCAGCTTAGGGACAGGGCCCTACGAGCAGTACTTC. It specifies CASSLGTGPYEQYF. The rearrangement links TRBV11-2 to TRBJ2-7; 8 nucleotides match TRBD1. This CDR3 contains 14 residues. Trimming at V came to 1 base and at J to 2 bases, leaving 1 base not matched to a gene. Germline-derived CDR1 and CDR2 are SGHAT and FQNNGV.

The chain couples TRBV6-5 to TRBJ1-1; 7 bases fit TRBD1. This CDR3 is 14 amino acids long. Germline-derived CDR1 and CDR2 are MNHEY and SVGAGI. After removal of 5 bases from V and 4 bases from J, the junction contained 7 bases not matched to a gene. The CDR3 here is CASSVHRGGTEAFF. The CDR3, as DNA: TGTGCCAGCAGTGTCCACAGGGGAGGCACTGAAGCTTTCTTT.

The rearrangement joins TRBV18 to TRBJ1-4; 12 bases agree with TRBD1. The CDR3 sequence is 20 residues long. V shed 1 base, J shed 7 bases, and the junction held 16 bases outside the gene matches. Per the germline V gene, CDR1 is KGHSH and CDR2 is LQKENI. This CDR3 reads CASSPQTPGQGAIKGEKLFF. CDR3 nucleotide sequence: TGTGCCAGCTCACCACAAACTCCGGGACAGGGGGCCATCAAGGGTGAAAAACTGTTTTTT.

The table lists this clone with a few counts. The chain uses TRBV7-9 and TRBJ1-4, with D possibly TRBD1 on 5 matching bases. V lost 5 bases, J lost 7 bases, and 17 bases lay in between. Germline CDR1 SEHNR, CDR2 FQNEAQ (reference sequence). The CDR3 is 15 residues long. CDR3 residues: CASSPPSQGGEKLFF. The CDR3 DNA sequence: TGTGCCAGCAGCCCGCCCAGCCAGGGTGGTGAAAAACTGTTTTTT.

This rearrangement joins TRBV7-2 to TRBJ2-5; unclear D gene. Trimming took 0 bases from V and 5 from J, leaving 19 bases between them. This CDR3 is 17 amino acids long. Germline V gene data show CDR1 as SGHTA and CDR2 as FQGNSA. DNA for the CDR3: TGTGCCAGCAGCTTAGCCATGTGGCGAAACGAGGCGGAGACCCAGTACTTC. Translation: CASSLAMWRNEAETQYF.

The gene calls are TRBV28 and TRBJ1-1, with 7 bases fitting TRBD1. This CDR3 is built from 13 residues. Germline values: CDR1 MDHEN, CDR2 SYDVKM. After removal of 4 bases from V and 4 bases from J, the junction contained 3 bases not matched to a gene. The CDR3 nucleotides read TGTGCCAGCAGTTCCTACAGGGGCACTGAAGCTTTCTTT. Its protein is CASSSYRGTEAFF. The full variable domain, in which reference TRBV28 and TRBJ1-1 provide the parts outside the CDR3, is DVKVTQSSRYLVKRTGEKVFLECVQDMDHENMFWYRQDPGLGLRLIYFSYDVKMKEKGDIPEGYSVSREKKERFSLILESASTNQTSMYLCASSSYRGTEAFFGQGTRLTVV.

On this clone itself: At one of its ends the junction is not consistent with the germline gene, which may arise from a read error. J is TRBJ1-4 and V is TRBV5-6, with a tentative D call TRBD1 (5 bases). The germline CDR1 and CDR2 sequences are SGHDT and YYEEEE. The CDR3 totals 11 residues. CDR3 residues: CASSLRGTRVF. The CDR3 DNA follows: TGTGCCAGCAGCTTGCGGGGGACCCGAGTTTTT. Full variable domain (remainder filled in from reference TRBV5-6 and TRBJ1-4): DAGVTQSPTHLIKTRGQQVTLRCSPKSGHDTVSWYQQALGQGPQFIFQYYEEEERQRGNFPDRFSGHQFPNYSSELNVNALLLGDSALYLCASSLRGTRVFGSGTQLSVL.